This T cell receptor beta chain was recovered during a study of blood T cell repertoires in COVID-19. Study as a whole: Spain, Italy and the United States supplied samples that represented acute and convalescent COVID-19. The analysed material was cDNA or gDNA that came from T cells, B-cell-depleted T cells, or PBMCs.

Per the authors' pipeline: Estimates of nucleated cell counts were drawn from the amplification of reference gene primers. The data were produced by immunoSEQ multiplex PCR, yet TCRdb's version contains in-frame clones alone and is incomplete. The V and J calls and clone size come from that table; D and trimming were worked out from the DNA. Here the sample spans almost 400,000 clones, around 92% being singletons. Recovery meant two consecutive negative NP/OP PCR tests, professional clearance, or resolved symptoms. The CDR3 totals 19 residues. Per the germline V gene, CDR1 is SQVTM and CDR2 is ANQGSEA. Unmatched junction bases numbered 10, after V lost 4 bases and J lost 0 bases.

J is TRBJ2-3 and V is TRBV29-1; TRBD2 agrees at 16 bases. The TCR was taken from a woman aged 30 to 39 who had recovered from COVID-19. The material sequenced was PBMCs or T cells enriched from blood (not recorded which). The chain's CDR3 is CSVAGTSGRGRSSTDTQYF. The CDR3 nucleotides read TGCAGCGTTGCCGGGACTAGCGGGAGGGGACGAAGTAGCACAGATACGCAGTATTTT.